This TCR beta chain was captured in a study of shared clonotypes between healthy human individuals. Germline assignment: CDR1 MNHEY and CDR2 SVGAGI. Trimming removed 6 bases from V and 1 base from J, with 15 bases in between. CDR3 length: 15 residues. For sorted subsets, approximately 180 ng DNA per replicate equaled about 31,000 T cell genomes. The protocol was immunoSEQ multiplex PCR, while the TCRdb copy is restricted to in-frame clones and leaves out a portion. Of 2 million to 2.5 million clones in the sample, approximately 95% were seen once. Sequenced material: naive CD4+ T cells from PBMCs. The subset is: CD45RA+ positively selected. The receptor's source is a man younger than 30 in good health. Some clones in this sample may be carry-over from other donors' samples. J is TRBJ1-1 and V is TRBV6-5, with TRBD1 as a possible D gene (5 bases). CDR3 amino acids: CASSSPGGTNTEAFF. Here the CDR3 DNA reads TGTGCCAGCAGCTCCCCGGGAGGGACGAACACTGAAGCTTTCTTT.